The source of this TCR beta chain is a study of identical twins. In the case of this clonotype: Its antigen is unknown.

Whole-study results and caveats: Conclusions rested on cross-sectional statistics rather than following the same donors. Sequences that were beta out-of-frame showed weaker excess twin sharing.

Unique molecular identifiers were in the cDNA, with template-switch universal primer binding. TCRdb itself ran the 5' RACE reads through MiXCR, one entry per CDR3 protein. The table shows roughly 290,000 distinct CDR3 sequences, with about 8.3% occurring only once. CDR3 length: 16 residues. V was clipped by 2 bases and J by 0 bases, with 10 bases between them. Germline loops: CDR1 MNHEY, CDR2 SVGEGT. These same data were also listed under a study on yellow fever vaccine responses in identical twins.

The clonotype originates from a woman between 18 and 29 years old in good health. V and J are TRBV6-2 or TRBV6-3 and TRBJ1-4; D remains ambiguous. The sequencing input was memory (CD45RO+) T cells sorted from blood. The CDR3 DNA reads TGTGCCAGCAGTTACGGGGATTCTACAACTAATGAAAAACTGTTTTTT. Its protein product is CASSYGDSTTNEKLFF.